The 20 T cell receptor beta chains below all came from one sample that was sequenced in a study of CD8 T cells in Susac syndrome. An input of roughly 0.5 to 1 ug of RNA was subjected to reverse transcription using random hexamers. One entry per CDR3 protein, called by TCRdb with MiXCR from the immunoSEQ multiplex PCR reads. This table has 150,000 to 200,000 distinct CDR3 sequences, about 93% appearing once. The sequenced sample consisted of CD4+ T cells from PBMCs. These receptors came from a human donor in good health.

The CDR3 DNA reads as TGCGCCAGCAGCAAGGACAATCCAAGGGAGAACACTGAAGCTTTCTTT. This translates into CASSKDNPRENTEAFF. This chain connects TRBV5-1 to TRBJ1-1, with a weak D call TRBD1 (5 bases). CDR1 is SGHRS and CDR2 is YFSETQ in the germline V gene. With 4 bases removed from V and 1 base from J, the gap between germline ends came to 17 bases. The CDR3 spans 16 residues.

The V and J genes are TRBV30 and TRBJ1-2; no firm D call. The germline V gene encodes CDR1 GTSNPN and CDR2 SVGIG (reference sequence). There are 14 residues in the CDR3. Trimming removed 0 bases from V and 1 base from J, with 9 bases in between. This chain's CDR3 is CAWSVGGFNYGYTF. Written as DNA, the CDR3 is TGTGCCTGGAGTGTGGGAGGCTTTAACTATGGCTACACCTTC.

CDR3 sequence reads: CASSLLGEAFF. The CDR3 bases are TGTGCCAGCAGCCTCCTCGGAGAAGCTTTCTTT. V gene TRBV6-6 combines with J gene TRBJ1-1; D not certain. The CDR3 contains 11 residues. The V end lost 6 bases, the J end lost 8 bases, and 10 bases lay between the germline ends. Germline V CDR1 and CDR2: MNHNY, SVGAGI (reference sequence).

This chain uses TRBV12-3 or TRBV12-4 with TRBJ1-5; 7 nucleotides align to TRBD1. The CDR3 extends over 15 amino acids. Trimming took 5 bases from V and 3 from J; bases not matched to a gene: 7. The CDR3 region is CASSRTGAVNQPQHF. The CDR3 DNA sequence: TGTGCCAGCAGTCGCACAGGGGCCGTCAATCAGCCCCAGCATTTT.

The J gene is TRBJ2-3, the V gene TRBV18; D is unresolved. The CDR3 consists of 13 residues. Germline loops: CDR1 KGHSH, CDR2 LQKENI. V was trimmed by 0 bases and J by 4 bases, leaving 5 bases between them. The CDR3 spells CASSPPDADTQYF. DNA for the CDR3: TGTGCCAGCTCACCACCGGACGCAGATACGCAGTATTTT.

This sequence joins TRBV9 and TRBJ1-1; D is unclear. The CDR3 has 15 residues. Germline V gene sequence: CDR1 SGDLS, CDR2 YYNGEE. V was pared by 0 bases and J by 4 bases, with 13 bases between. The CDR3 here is CASSVGAILGTEAFF. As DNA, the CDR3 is TGTGCCAGCAGCGTAGGCGCGATTTTGGGCACTGAAGCTTTCTTT.

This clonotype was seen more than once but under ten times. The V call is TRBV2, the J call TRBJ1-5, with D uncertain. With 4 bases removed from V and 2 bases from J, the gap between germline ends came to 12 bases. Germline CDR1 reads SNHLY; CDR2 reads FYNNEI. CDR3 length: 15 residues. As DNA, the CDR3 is TGTGCCAGCAGTGCGGGAGGAGGTGGCAATCAGCCCCAGCATTTT. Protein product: CASSAGGGGNQPQHF.

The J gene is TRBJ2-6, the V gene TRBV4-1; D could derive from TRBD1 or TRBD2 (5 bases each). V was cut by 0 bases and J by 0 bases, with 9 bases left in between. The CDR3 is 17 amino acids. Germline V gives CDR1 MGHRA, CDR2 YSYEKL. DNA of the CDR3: TGCGCCAGCAGCCAAGATCTTGGGGGCTCTGGGGCCAACGTCCTGACTTTC. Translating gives CASSQDLGGSGANVLTF.

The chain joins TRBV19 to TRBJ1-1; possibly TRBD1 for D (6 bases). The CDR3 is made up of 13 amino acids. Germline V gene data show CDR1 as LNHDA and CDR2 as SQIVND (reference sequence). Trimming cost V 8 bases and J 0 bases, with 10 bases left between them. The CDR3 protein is CASADSMNTEAFF. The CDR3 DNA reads TGTGCCAGTGCGGACAGCATGAACACTGAAGCTTTCTTT.

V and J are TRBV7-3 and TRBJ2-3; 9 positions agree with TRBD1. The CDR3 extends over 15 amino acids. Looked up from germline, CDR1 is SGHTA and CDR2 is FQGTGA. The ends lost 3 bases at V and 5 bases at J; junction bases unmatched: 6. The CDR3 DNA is TGTGCCAGCAGCTTCCCGGGACAGGGACAAGATACGCAGTATTTT. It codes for CASSFPGQGQDTQYF.

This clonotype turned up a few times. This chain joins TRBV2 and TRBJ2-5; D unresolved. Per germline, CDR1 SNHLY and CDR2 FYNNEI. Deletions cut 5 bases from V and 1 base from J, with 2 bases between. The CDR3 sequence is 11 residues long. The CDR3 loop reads CASSRQETQYF. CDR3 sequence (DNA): TGTGCCAGCAGTCGCCAAGAGACCCAGTACTTC.

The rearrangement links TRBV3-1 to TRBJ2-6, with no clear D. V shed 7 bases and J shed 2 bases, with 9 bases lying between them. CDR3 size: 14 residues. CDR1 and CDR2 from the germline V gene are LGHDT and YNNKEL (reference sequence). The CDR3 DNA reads TGTGCCAGCAACTCTAAGACTGGGGCCAACGTCCTGACTTTC. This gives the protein CASNSKTGANVLTF.

In DNA form, the CDR3 reads TGTGCCAGCAGCTTCGGGGCTGGCTCCTACGAGCAGTACTTC. This translates into CASSFGAGSYEQYF. The gene calls are TRBV7-8 and TRBJ2-7; D may match TRBD1 or TRBD2 (5 bases each). V was cut by 3 bases and J by 0 bases, with 9 bases left in between. Germline V gene sequence: CDR1 SGHVS, CDR2 FQNEAQ. This CDR3 is built from 14 residues.

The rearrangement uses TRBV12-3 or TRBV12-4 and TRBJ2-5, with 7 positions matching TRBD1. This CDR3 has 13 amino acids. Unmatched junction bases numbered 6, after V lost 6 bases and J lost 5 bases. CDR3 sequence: CASRDGRGETQYF. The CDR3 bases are TGTGCCAGCAGGGATGGCAGGGGGGAGACCCAGTACTTC.

This CDR3 is CASSVMIMAGAANYGYTF. The CDR3 DNA reads as TGTGCCAGCAGCGTTATGATTATGGCTGGGGCTGCTAACTATGGCTACACCTTC. This chain uses TRBV7-2 with TRBJ1-2; TRBD1 might be the D (5 bases). Trimming removed 5 bases from V and 0 bases from J, with 22 bases in between. The CDR3 contains 18 residues. Germline CDR1 SGHTA, CDR2 FQGNSA.

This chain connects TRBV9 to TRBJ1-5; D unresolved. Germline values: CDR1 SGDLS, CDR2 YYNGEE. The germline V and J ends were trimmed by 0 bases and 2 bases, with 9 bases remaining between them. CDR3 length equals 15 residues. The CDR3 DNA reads TGTGCCAGCAGCGTAGGACCCCAGGGCAATCAGCCCCAGCATTTT. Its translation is CASSVGPQGNQPQHF.

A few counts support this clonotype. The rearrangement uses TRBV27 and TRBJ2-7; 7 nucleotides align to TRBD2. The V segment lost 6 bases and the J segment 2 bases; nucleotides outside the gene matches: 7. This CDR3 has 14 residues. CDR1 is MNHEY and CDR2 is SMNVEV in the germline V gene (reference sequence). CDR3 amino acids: CASSLRRETYEQYF. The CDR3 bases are TGTGCCAGCAGCTTGCGGCGGGAGACCTACGAGCAGTACTTC.

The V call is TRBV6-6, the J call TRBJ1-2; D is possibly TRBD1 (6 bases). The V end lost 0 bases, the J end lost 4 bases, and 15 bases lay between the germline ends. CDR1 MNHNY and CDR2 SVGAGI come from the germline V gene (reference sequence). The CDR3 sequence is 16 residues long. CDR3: CASSYSTLQGTYGYTF. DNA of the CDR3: TGTGCCAGCAGTTACTCGACACTACAGGGTACCTATGGCTACACCTTC.

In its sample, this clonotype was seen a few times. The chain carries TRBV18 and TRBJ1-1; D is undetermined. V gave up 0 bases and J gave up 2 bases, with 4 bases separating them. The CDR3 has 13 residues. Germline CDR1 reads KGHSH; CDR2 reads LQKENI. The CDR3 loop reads CASSPPQNTEAFF. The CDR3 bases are TGTGCCAGCTCACCACCGCAAAACACTGAAGCTTTCTTT.

This CDR3 is CATSTRTGAQETQYF. CDR3 in DNA: TGTGCCACCAGCACCCGGACAGGGGCGCAAGAGACCCAGTACTTC. The chain links TRBV15 to TRBJ2-5; 9 positions agree with TRBD1. This CDR3 is built from 15 residues. V lost 4 bases and J lost 2; bases outside the gene matches: 5. Germline values: CDR1 LNHNV, CDR2 YYDKDF (reference sequence).